This T cell receptor beta chain was recorded in a study of blood T cells in healthy people across ages. General observations from the study: A strong correlation was seen between TCR beta diversity and naive T cell percentage. Unknown donor CMV status possibly confounded expanded clonotype changes.

As to this clonotype: Antigen: not known.

The CDR3 runs 12 residues. Germline loops: CDR1 DFQATT, CDR2 SNEGSKA (reference sequence). Trimming took 1 base from V and 0 from J, leaving 4 bases between them. Each donor had around 9.2 milliliters of peripheral blood drawn. A second PCR of roughly 7 to 11 cycles used a sample-barcoded 5' primer and a J-beta primer mix. TCRdb analysed the 5' RACE reads with MiXCR anew, one entry per CDR3 protein. In the table there are about 1.5 million distinct CDR3 sequences, 42% of which are singletons. This chain uses TRBV20-1 with TRBJ2-7; D gene uncertain. The TCR originated in a woman aged 18-29 years in good health. Sequencing was performed on blood. As DNA, the CDR3 is TGCAGTGCTAGAGCGGACTCCTACGAGCAGTACTTC. It encodes CSARADSYEQYF.